This entry features one T cell receptor (beta chain) sequence. Its antigen remains unidentified. This sample is drawn from a study of brain T cells in children with intractable seizures. General study findings and limits: Pre-surgery blood may have been undersampled, hiding some clones. Viral specificity was inferred only from CDR3 similarity; HCMV serostatus was unknown.

The sequenced cases were selected for having the highest brain T cell transcript signatures. At least one anti-epileptic drug was given before surgery. Only in-frame clones appear in the TCRdb table, and some are missing; sequencing was by immunoSEQ multiplex PCR. The sample includes about 76,000 clones, 90% to 95% of them seen just once. The CDR3 length is 16 residues. The germline gives CDR1 SGHDN, CDR2 FVKESK. The trim removed 2 bases at V and 4 bases at J, leaving 3 bases unmatched. Sequences were derived from peripheral blood, sampled at surgery. The chain is built from TRBV14 and TRBJ2-1, with 12 bases that match TRBD1. The receptor comes from a boy in the first two years of life with tuberous sclerosis and intractable seizures. CDR3 sequence: CASSQSGQGAYNEQFF. The CDR3 nucleotides are TGTGCCAGCAGCCAATCGGGACAGGGGGCTTACAATGAGCAGTTCTTC.